This section outlines one TCR beta chain sequence together with its context. The data stem from a study of cytomegalovirus exposure and HLA in healthy donors. The PCR made use of 60 Vbeta and 13 Jbeta primers. Clones were read by immunoSEQ multiplex PCR, and TCRdb kept only the in-frame ones, dropping some. The profile shows some 130,000 clones, around 83% of them singletons. Germline V CDR1 and CDR2: MGHRA, YSYEKL. Trimming cost V 4 bases and J 0 bases, with 12 bases left between them. There are 16 residues in the CDR3. This receptor was taken from a man aged 45-65 years in good health and CMV-seronegative. The specimen sequenced was PBMCs. The chain employs TRBV4-1 and TRBJ2-2; D may be TRBD2 (6 bases). Here the CDR3 reads CASSPWGVANTGELFF. The CDR3 DNA reads TGCGCCAGCAGCCCCTGGGGGGTCGCGAACACCGGGGAGCTGTTTTTT.